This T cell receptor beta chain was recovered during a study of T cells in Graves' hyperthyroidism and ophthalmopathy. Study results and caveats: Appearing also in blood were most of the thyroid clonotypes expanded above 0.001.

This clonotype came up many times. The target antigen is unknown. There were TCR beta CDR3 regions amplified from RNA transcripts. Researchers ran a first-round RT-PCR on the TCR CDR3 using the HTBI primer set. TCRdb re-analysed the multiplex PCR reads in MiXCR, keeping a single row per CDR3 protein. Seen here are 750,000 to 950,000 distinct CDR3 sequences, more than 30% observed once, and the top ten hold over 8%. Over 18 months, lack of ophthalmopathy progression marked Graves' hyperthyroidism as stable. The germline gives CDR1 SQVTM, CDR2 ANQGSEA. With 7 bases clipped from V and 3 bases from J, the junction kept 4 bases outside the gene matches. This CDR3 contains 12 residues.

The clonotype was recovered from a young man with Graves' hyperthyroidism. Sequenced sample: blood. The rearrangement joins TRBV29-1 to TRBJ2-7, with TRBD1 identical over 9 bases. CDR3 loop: CSATGGNYEQYF. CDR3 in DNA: TGCAGCGCGACAGGGGGGAACTACGAGCAGTACTTC.